This T cell receptor beta chain was obtained from a study of cytomegalovirus exposure and HLA in healthy donors. Study context: Earlier sequencing of about 179 million T cells yielded 100 million to 140 million unique TCR beta sequences. Study conclusions and caveats: A few chains tied to CMV proved CMV antigen-specific in vitro. With further analysis later on, most CMV-associated TCR beta chains appeared HLA-restricted.

Remarks on this clone: Its antigen remains unidentified.

The PCR had 60 Vbeta and 13 Jbeta primers. Assay used: immunoSEQ multiplex PCR; TCRdb lists only in-frame clones, some missing. The sample records about 96,000 clones, approximately 72% being singletons. This receptor was obtained from a female donor in good health and CMV-seropositive. Sequenced: PBMCs.

The CDR3 protein is CSVRSGRYNEQFF. Written as DNA, the CDR3 is TGCAGCGTTAGAAGCGGGAGGTACAATGAGCAGTTCTTC. The rearrangement links TRBV29-1 to TRBJ2-1, with 9 bases aligning to TRBD2. Germline loops: CDR1 SQVTM, CDR2 ANQGSEA. The junction had 3 bases not matched to a gene; V was cut back by 5 bases and J by 4 bases. CDR3 size: 13 residues.